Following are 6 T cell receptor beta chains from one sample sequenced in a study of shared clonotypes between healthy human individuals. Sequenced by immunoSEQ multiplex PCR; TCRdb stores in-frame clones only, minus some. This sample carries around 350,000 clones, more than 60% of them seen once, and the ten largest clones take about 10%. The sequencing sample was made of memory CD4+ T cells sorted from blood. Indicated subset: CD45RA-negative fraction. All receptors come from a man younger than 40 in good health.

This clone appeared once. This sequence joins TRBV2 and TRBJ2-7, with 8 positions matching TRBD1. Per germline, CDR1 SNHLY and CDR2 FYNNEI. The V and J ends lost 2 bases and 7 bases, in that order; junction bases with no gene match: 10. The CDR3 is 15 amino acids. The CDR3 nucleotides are TGTGCCAGCAGTGAATTAGGGACAGGTGCGGGGGAGCAGTACTTC. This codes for CASSELGTGAGEQYF.

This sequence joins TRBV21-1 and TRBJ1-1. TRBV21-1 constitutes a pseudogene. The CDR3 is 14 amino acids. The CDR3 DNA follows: TGTGCCAGCAGCCCCAGCGATGGGAACACTGAAGCTTTCTTT. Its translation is CASSPSDGNTEAFF.

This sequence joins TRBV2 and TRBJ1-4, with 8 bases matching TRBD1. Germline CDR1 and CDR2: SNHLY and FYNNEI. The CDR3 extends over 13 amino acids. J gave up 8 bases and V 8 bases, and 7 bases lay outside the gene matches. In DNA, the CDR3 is TGTGCCAGCGAGGGACAGGTCTCGGAAAAACTGTTTTTT. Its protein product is CASEGQVSEKLFF.

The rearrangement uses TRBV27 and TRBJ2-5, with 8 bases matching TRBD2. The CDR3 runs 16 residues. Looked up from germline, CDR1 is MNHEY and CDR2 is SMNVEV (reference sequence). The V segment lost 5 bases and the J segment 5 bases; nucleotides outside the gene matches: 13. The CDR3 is CASSTPVAGWGETQYF. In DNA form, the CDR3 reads TGTGCCAGCAGTACCCCCGTAGCGGGATGGGGGGAGACCCAGTACTTC.

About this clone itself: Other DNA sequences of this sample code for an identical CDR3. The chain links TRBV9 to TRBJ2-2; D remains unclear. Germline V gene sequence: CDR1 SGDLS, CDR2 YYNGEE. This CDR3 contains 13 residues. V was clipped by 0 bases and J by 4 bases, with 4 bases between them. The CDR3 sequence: CASSVVLTGELFF. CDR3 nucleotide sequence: TGTGCCAGCAGCGTAGTGCTCACCGGGGAGCTGTTTTTT.

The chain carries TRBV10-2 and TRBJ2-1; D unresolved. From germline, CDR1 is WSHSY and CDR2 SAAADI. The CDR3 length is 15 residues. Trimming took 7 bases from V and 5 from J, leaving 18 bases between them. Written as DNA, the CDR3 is TGCGCCAGCACTCCGGACCCTAAAAGTAACAATGAGCAGTTCTTC. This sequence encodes CASTPDPKSNNEQFF.